These 18 T cell receptor beta chains were all obtained from the same sample, sequenced in a study of T cells after yellow fever vaccination. MiXCR was run by TCRdb on the 5' RACE reads, yielding one entry per CDR3 protein. This sample has under 200,000 distinct CDR3 sequences, with approximately 9.9% found just once. The sample here was CD8+ T cells sorted from PBMCs, taken 15 days after the yellow fever booster vaccination. The receptors were sampled from a man between 18 and 29 years old who received the YFV17D yellow fever vaccine.

The chain combines TRBV28 with TRBJ2-7; 7 bases match TRBD1. Germline-derived CDR1 and CDR2 are MDHEN and SYDVKM. The CDR3 totals 15 residues. V lost 7 bases, J lost 2 bases, and 11 bases stayed unmatched. CDR3 DNA sequence: TGTGCCAGCAACACCCCCAGGGACAGCGCCTACGAGCAGTACTTC. Translation gives CASNTPRDSAYEQYF.

This chain links TRBV7-3 with TRBJ2-2; 7 bases are a match to TRBD2. The CDR3 is made up of 18 amino acids. Germline trimming cut 3 bases from V and 1 base from J; bases unmatched to any gene: 11. Germline CDR1 reads SGHTA; CDR2 reads FQGTGA. CDR3 region: CASSFLPHGRENTGELFF. CDR3 nucleotide sequence: TGTGCCAGCAGCTTCCTTCCTCATGGGAGGGAGAACACCGGGGAGCTGTTTTTT. The variable domain in full, completed from reference TRBV7-3 and TRBJ2-2, reads GAGVSQTPSNKVTEKGKYVELRCDPISGHTALYWYRQSLGQGPEFLIYFQGTGAADDSGLPNDRFFAVRPEGSVSTLKIQRTERGDSAVYLCASSFLPHGRENTGELFFGEGSRLTVL.

This clonotype has only a few counts. V gene TRBV10-3 combines with J gene TRBJ2-1; the D gene could be TRBD1 or TRBD2 (5 bases each). The germline V gene encodes CDR1 ENHRY and CDR2 SYGVKD. The CDR3 consists of 13 residues. V was clipped by 5 bases and J by 5 bases, with 10 bases between them. The CDR3 spells CAISPGTDNEQFF. CDR3 in DNA: TGTGCCATCAGTCCCGGGACGGACAATGAGCAGTTCTTC.

In its sample, this clonotype was seen many times. V is TRBV18 and J is TRBJ2-3; 10 bases align to TRBD2. CDR1 is KGHSH, CDR2 LQKENI, per germline. J gave up 1 base and V 4 bases, and 2 bases lay outside the gene matches. CDR3 length equals 15 residues. The DNA for the CDR3 is TGTGCCAGCTCACTAGCGGGGGGCGGCACAGATACGCAGTATTTT. It is translated as CASSLAGGGTDTQYF.

By share of the sample, this clonotype is medium-sized (0.01 to 0.1%). The CDR3 is CASSPGGHSYEQYF. The CDR3 nucleotides read TGTGCCAGCTCACCCGGGGGGCACTCCTACGAGCAGTACTTC. The chain combines TRBV18 with TRBJ2-7; a possible D gene is TRBD2 (7 bases). This CDR3 comprises 14 residues. V dropped 3 bases and J dropped 0 bases, with 9 bases sitting between them. The germline gives CDR1 KGHSH, CDR2 LQKENI.

This clonotype was detected only a few times. The genes are TRBV7-2 and TRBJ2-3; 10 positions agree with TRBD2. CDR1 SGHTA and CDR2 FQGNSA come from the germline V gene. The CDR3 runs to 17 residues. Losses at the gene ends were 1 base for V and 6 bases for J; bases not matched to a gene: 10. The DNA of the CDR3 is TGTGCCAGCAGCTTAGTATGGACTAGCGGAGGTCCGGATACGCAGTATTTT. Encoded protein: CASSLVWTSGGPDTQYF.

This clonotype has a count of ten or more. The V gene is TRBV7-2, the J gene TRBJ2-3; 8 positions agree with TRBD2. Trimming removed 2 bases from V and 2 bases from J; junction bases left unmatched: 3. Germline CDR1 is SGHTA and CDR2 is FQGNSA. The CDR3 covers 15 residues. For the CDR3, the DNA is TGTGCCAGCAGCTTAACTAGCGGTATCACAGATACGCAGTATTTT. This codes for CASSLTSGITDTQYF.

The CDR3 sequence is CASSQQQSSYEQYF. Written as DNA, the CDR3 is TGCGCCAGCAGCCAGCAACAGAGCTCCTACGAGCAGTACTTC. V is TRBV4-1 and J is TRBJ2-7; no clear D. The CDR3 runs to 14 residues. Looked up from germline, CDR1 is MGHRA and CDR2 is YSYEKL. Trimming took off 3 bases at V and 0 bases at J, with 9 bases between the two ends.

The rearrangement joins TRBV25-1 to TRBJ2-1, with D perhaps TRBD2 (6 bases). V lost 4 bases and J 7 bases, leaving 17 bases between the germline ends. Germline V gives CDR1 MGHDK, CDR2 SYGVNS. This CDR3 has 15 amino acids. CDR3 sequence: CASSVGGYLRNEQFF. In DNA form, the CDR3 reads TGTGCCAGCAGTGTCGGGGGTTATCTTAGGAATGAGCAGTTCTTC.

V usage is TRBV5-4 and J usage is TRBJ2-3; possibly TRBD2 for D (7 bases). V was clipped by 6 bases and J by 0 bases, with 17 bases between them. From germline, CDR1 is SGHNT and CDR2 YYREEE (reference sequence). This CDR3 is built from 16 residues. CDR3 nucleotides: TGTGCCAGCATCCAGAGGGGGGGATCTAGCACAGATACGCAGTATTTT. It codes for CASIQRGGSSTDTQYF.

This clonotype turned up a few times. The chain uses TRBV6-2 or TRBV6-3 and TRBJ2-1; 9 positions agree with TRBD2. CDR3 length: 15 amino acids. CDR1 MNHEY and CDR2 SVGEGT come from the germline V gene. Trimming at V came to 4 bases and at J to 0 bases, leaving 1 base not matched to a gene. This CDR3 reads CASSWRGGSYNEQFF. CDR3 nucleotide sequence: TGTGCCAGCAGTTGGCGGGGGGGCTCCTACAATGAGCAGTTCTTC.

This clonotype turned up a few times. The V and J genes are TRBV7-2 and TRBJ2-2, with no clear D. The CDR3 has 13 amino acids. Germline V gives CDR1 SGHTA, CDR2 FQGNSA. The ends were cut back, 1 base at V and 4 bases at J, with 4 bases in the middle. CDR3 nucleotide sequence: TGTGCCAGCAGCTTAGGCATCACCGGGGAGCTGTTTTTT. Encoded protein: CASSLGITGELFF.

This clonotype was picked up many times. Because the CDR3 is missing its conserved closing phenylalanine or tryptophan, this is likely a read error. The DNA is omitted, as the CDR3 cannot be located on it reliably, and the CDR3 follows TCRdb's listing. This chain links TRBV21-1 with TRBJ2-7; the D call in the table, TRBD1, was not verified against the DNA. TRBV21-1 is listed as a pseudogene. The CDR3 spans 9 residues, counting both ends. The CDR3 reads CASSKTPVG.

The chain is built from TRBV6-2 or TRBV6-3 and TRBJ2-5; 8 positions match TRBD2. The J segment lost 2 bases and the V segment lost 8 bases, leaving 7 bases of the junction unmatched. This CDR3 comprises 14 residues. CDR1 is MNHEY and CDR2 is SVGEGT in the germline V gene. The CDR3 reads CASGLASGQETQYF. The CDR3 DNA follows: TGTGCCAGCGGGTTGGCTAGCGGGCAAGAGACCCAGTACTTC.

This clonotype was seen a handful of times. The chain links TRBV28 to TRBJ2-1; D might be TRBD1 (6 bases). CDR3 length equals 16 residues. Trimming removed 6 bases from V and 4 bases from J, with 19 bases in between. Germline-derived CDR1 and CDR2 are MDHEN and SYDVKM. The CDR3 bases are TGTGCCAGCAGATCCACCGGGACATGGAGGTACAATGAGCAGTTCTTC. This translates into CASRSTGTWRYNEQFF.

This clonotype was observed a handful of times. V usage is TRBV2 and J usage is TRBJ1-3; TRBD1 is a possible D gene (5 bases). Germline V CDR1 and CDR2: SNHLY, FYNNEI. V was clipped by 4 bases and J by 0 bases, with 10 bases between them. There are 15 residues in the CDR3. CDR3: CASSVTGRSGNTIYF. DNA of the CDR3: TGTGCCAGCAGTGTAACAGGCCGCTCTGGAAACACCATATATTTT.

This clonotype was counted many times. The rearrangement uses TRBV12-3 or TRBV12-4 and TRBJ2-3; D possibly corresponds to TRBD2 (5 bases). V lost 6 bases and J lost 1, with 17 bases in between. The CDR3 sequence is 16 residues long. The CDR3 nucleotides are TGTGCCAGCAGGTCGACGACTACCTTCGGCACAGATACGCAGTATTTT. Translated, it gives CASRSTTTFGTDTQYF.

This clonotype appeared a few times. V gene TRBV7-9 combines with J gene TRBJ1-2; D remains unclear. V lost 0 bases to trimming and J lost 5 bases, with 10 bases between them. Germline V gene data show CDR1 as SEHNR and CDR2 as FQNEAQ (reference sequence). The CDR3 has 14 residues. The DNA for the CDR3 is TGTGCCAGCAGCTTAGCCGGGTCAGTGTATGGCTACACCTTC. This codes for CASSLAGSVYGYTF.